The 5 T cell receptor beta chains below all came from one sample that was sequenced in a study of T-cell memory formation after mild COVID-19. TCRdb processed the 5' RACE reads anew with MiXCR; each CDR3 protein has one entry. The repertoire holds 50,000 or so distinct CDR3 sequences, 10% to 15% seen once, with 20% to 25% in the top ten. Sequenced sample: PBMCs or a T cell subset sorted from them (not recorded which). The receptors stem from a man aged 18-30 years who had mild COVID-19 (a few samples of this study predate the infection). Cell type and time point are not known.

This chain uses TRBV7-9 with TRBJ1-4; 8 bases map to TRBD1. J gave up 8 bases and V 5 bases, and 7 bases lay outside the gene matches. The germline V gene encodes CDR1 SEHNR and CDR2 FQNEAQ (reference sequence). The CDR3 consists of 14 residues. CDR3 amino acids: CASSLTGDGEKLFF. CDR3 DNA: TGTGCCAGCAGCCTGACAGGGGACGGGGAAAAACTGTTTTTT.

V gene TRBV12-3 or TRBV12-4 combines with J gene TRBJ1-1, with TRBD1 as a possible D gene (5 bases). This CDR3 is 12 amino acids long. V shed 7 bases and J shed 4 bases, with 10 bases lying between them. The CDR3 loop is CASTLQGTEAFF. In DNA form, the CDR3 reads TGTGCCAGCACTCTTCAGGGCACTGAAGCTTTCTTT.

This clonotype was recorded a few times. This chain links TRBV12-3 or TRBV12-4 with TRBJ1-6; D unclear. Trimming shortened V by 6 bases and J by 9 bases, and 9 bases separated the two germline ends. The CDR3 has 12 residues. In nucleotides, the CDR3 is TGTGCCAGCAGCCCGTCCTCTTCACCCCTCCACTTT. This encodes CASSPSSSPLHF.

This clonotype has at least ten counts. The rearrangement links TRBV5-1 to TRBJ2-1, with 7 bases aligning to TRBD1. After removal of 4 bases from V and 6 bases from J, the junction contained 10 bases not matched to a gene. There are 15 residues in the CDR3. The germline CDR1 and CDR2 sequences are SGHRS and YFSETQ. The CDR3 nucleotides read TGCGCCAGCAGCGCCGGGACAGAATACTTCAATGAGCAGTTCTTC. It is translated as CASSAGTEYFNEQFF.

This chain uses TRBV11-2 with TRBJ2-1; D gene ambiguous. Germline V gene data show CDR1 as SGHAT and CDR2 as FQNNGV. This CDR3 is built from 14 residues. The V end was cut by 0 bases, the J end by 9 bases, with 12 bases between. In nucleotides, the CDR3 is TGTGCCAGCAGCTTAGATCGGCTTTCTGGTGAGCAGTTCTTC. Translation gives CASSLDRLSGEQFF.